This T cell receptor (beta chain) was recorded in a study of Ad26.COV2.S vaccination and SARS-CoV-2 variants (dated by TCRdb to the early 2020s). Looking at the study overall: Vaccine-arm donors were drawn from COV1001, a multicentre, randomized, double-blind, placebo-controlled phase I-IIa trial of Ad26.COV2.S in healthy adults. Throughout the experiments and outcome assessment, investigators stayed blinded to trial group allocation. Sequencing of the TCRbeta repertoire served to evaluate the specificity and breadth of SARS-CoV-2-reactive T cell receptors following Ad26.COV2.S vaccination. Ad26.COV2.S was administered intramuscularly at 5 x 10^10 or 1 x 10^11 viral particles, either as a single shot or as two shots given 56 days apart. Trial participants were randomized into five groups of five, in which low-dose or high-dose Ad26.COV2.S was given once or twice, or placebo was given on both occasions. A total of 32 samples were included in the TCR-sequenced set, comprising 19 Ad26.COV2.S vaccine recipients, 5 placebo recipients and 8 SARS-CoV-2 convalescent individuals.

General conclusions and limits of the study: After vaccination, spike-specific CD8+ and CD4+ T cell responses were reported to show substantial breadth. Vaccine and placebo recipients had comparable non-spike TCR breadth, which fits with the vaccine containing only spike. Comparing responses between vaccine doses or regimens was not something the study was powered to do. Compared with placebo recipients, Ad26.COV2.S recipients showed higher spike-specific TCR breadth (P = 0.0014). The authors noted that the TCR breadth and depth analyses may have underestimated total T cell responses.

Per the publication, the treatment or condition label means: 15 to 20 received Ad26.COV2.S at low or high dose, single or two shots; about 5 received placebo; per-sample allocation not given. For vaccine and placebo recipients, the sequenced repertoires came from samples collected on day 63 after the first injection. Between 29 July and 7 August 2020, Cohort 1b enrolled 20 to 30 adults aged 18-55 years at one site in Boston, USA. Ad26.COV2.S consisted of a replication-incompetent adenovirus type 26 vector by which a prefusion-stabilized SARS-CoV-2 spike protein from the original Wuhan strain was expressed. A note on this clone: No cognate antigen has been identified for it. Qualities for individual bases were not recorded, and no much larger clone is one base off.

The immunoSEQ Assay was used to sequence TCRbeta CDR3 regions. After extraction, genomic DNA underwent amplification by bias-controlled multiplex PCR, followed by high-throughput sequencing. The source study handled its data this way. To quantify the absolute abundance of each unique TCRbeta CDR3 region, sequences were collapsed and filtered. Usable DNA was measured by amplifying reference genes present in all nucleated cells, and TCRbeta template counts were normalized to that usable DNA to estimate T cell fraction. Repertoire TCRs were annotated as SARS-CoV-2-specific when V gene, CDR3 amino acid sequence and J gene were exactly matched to a known reactive TCR set. The reference SARS-CoV-2 TCR set was derived from MIRA and filtered for enrichment in COVID-19-positive ImmuneCODE repertoires, a step that removed public or cross-reactive TCRs. Using the MIRA antigens, annotated TCRs were further analysed by specific ORF or by position within an ORF. Depth was the summed frequency of annotated unique rearrangements, while breadth was defined as annotated unique rearrangements over total unique productive rearrangements. Group comparisons of TCR breadth used two-sided Wilcoxon rank-sum tests. Drawn from immuneACCESS, this table holds only the in-frame rearrangements with V and J called that TCRdb kept. Clones are partly lost; checked studies trace under half to an unresolved V gene and leave the rest unexplained. That table furnishes V, J and clone size, whereas the DNA furnished D and trimming. The table for this sample lists roughly 410,000 clones; around 82% of them were counted only once. The ten most abundant clones make up nearly 7.5% of the sample.

CDR1 SGHNT and CDR2 YENEEA were looked up in the germline V gene. V was cut back by 5 bases and J by 2 bases, leaving a gap of 16 bases between them. The CDR3 sequence holds 15 residues, the cysteine and phenylalanine included. The kept DNA is CDR3 alone, 45 bases in frame from the first base. This specimen consisted of peripheral blood, obtained in a trial of Ad26.COV2.S vaccine versus placebo. The sequence came from a person between 18 and 59 years old who received the Ad26.COV2.S COVID-19 vaccine or a placebo. Here the chain combines TRBV11-3 and TRBJ2-7; a weak D assignment points to TRBD1 (5 bases agree). The DNA reads as follows: TGTGCCAGCAGCCCCGGATCAGGGATTACCTACGAGCAGTACTTC. Translated, this is CASSPGSGITYEQYF.